The 10 T cell receptor beta chains in this list originate from one sample, sequenced in a study of early T cells in non-severe SARS-CoV-2 infection (dated by TCRdb to the early 2020s). The library was obtained by 5' RACE. TCRdb shows the sequencer as NextSeq 500. TCRdb passed the public sequencing reads through fastp at Q25 and MiXCR, retaining productive beta sequences. Under each unique CDR3 protein, matching rows form one entry showing the most common genes and DNA. For this sample there are 55,000 to 80,000 distinct CDR3 sequences; roughly 9% appear just once. Roughly 13% of the sample rests with the top ten. The starting material was whole blood, obtained at baseline. Every receptor here comes from an adult who was a healthcare worker with PCR-confirmed SARS-CoV-2 infection or an uninfected control (not recorded which).

The chain employs TRBV11-3 and TRBJ2-1, with D tentatively TRBD2 (7 bases). This CDR3 has 14 amino acids. Trimming shortened V by 5 bases and J by 3 bases, and 11 bases separated the two germline ends. Germline values: CDR1 SGHNT, CDR2 YENEEA. Written as DNA, the CDR3 is TGTGCCAGCAGCAACAGGGAGGGCTACAATGAGCAGTTCTTC. Residues: CASSNREGYNEQFF.

The chain's CDR3 is CASGSWDNEQFF. The CDR3 bases are TGTGCTAGTGGCTCGTGGGACAATGAGCAGTTCTTC. The chain combines TRBV12-5 with TRBJ2-1; unclear D gene. Between the trimmed V and J ends, which lost 6 bases and 5 bases, there was a span of 8 bases. Germline CDR1 and CDR2: LGHNT and FRNRAP. The CDR3 is made up of 12 amino acids.

Only a few counts were recorded for this clonotype. This chain uses TRBV30 with TRBJ1-5; no firm D call. Trimming took off 4 bases at V and 2 bases at J, with 6 bases between the two ends. This CDR3 comprises 12 residues. Germline V gives CDR1 GTSNPN, CDR2 SVGIG (reference sequence). CDR3 nucleotides: TGTGCCTGGAAGACTGGCAATCAGCCCCAGCATTTT. This codes for CAWKTGNQPQHF.

This clonotype came up many times. This chain joins TRBV7-6 and TRBJ2-1, with D uncertain. Per the germline V gene, CDR1 is SGHVS and CDR2 is FNYEAQ. The CDR3 totals 15 residues. Between the trimmed V and J ends, which lost 2 bases and 4 bases, there was a span of 12 bases. CDR3 sequence: CASSLISSSYNEQFF. The DNA of the CDR3 is TGTGCCAGCAGCTTAATAAGTAGCAGTTACAATGAGCAGTTCTTC.

As to this clonotype: One junction end disagrees with the germline gene, perhaps due to a read error. J is TRBJ1-1 and V is TRBV7-9; D is uncertain. The CDR3 has 12 residues. In germline, CDR1 is SEHNR, CDR2 FQNEAQ (reference sequence). The CDR3 sequence is CVSSLGDTEAFF. The CDR3 nucleotides read TGTGTCAGCAGCCTTGGTGACACTGAAGCTTTCTTT. The whole variable domain, filled in from reference TRBV7-9 and TRBJ1-1, reads DTGVSQNPRHKITKRGQNVTFRCDPISEHNRLYWYRQTLGQGPEFLTYFQNEAQLEKSRLLSDRFSAERPKGSFSTLEIQRTEQGDSAMYLCVSSLGDTEAFFGQGTRLTVV.

The chain combines TRBV5-6 with TRBJ2-1, with no clear D. The CDR3 is 13 residues long. V lost 5 bases, J lost 6 bases, and 12 bases lay in between. The germline V gene has CDR1 SGHDT and CDR2 YYEEEE. The CDR3 DNA reads as TGTGCCAGCAGGTCTGGACGTACCAATGAGCAGTTCTTC. Translating it yields CASRSGRTNEQFF.

There are many counts of this clonotype. The V gene is TRBV29-1, the J gene TRBJ2-1; D gene uncertain. Germline lookup yields CDR1 SQVTM and CDR2 ANQGSEA. The ends were cut back, 4 bases at V and 6 bases at J, with 13 bases in the middle. The CDR3 spans 13 residues. CDR3 DNA: TGCAGCGTTGTCCCGGGCAAACGCAATGAGCAGTTCTTC. This encodes CSVVPGKRNEQFF.

This clonotype was counted a few times. V gene TRBV29-1 combines with J gene TRBJ2-1; possibly TRBD2 for D (5 bases). Deletions cut 6 bases from V and 2 bases from J, with 11 bases between. The CDR3 length is 13 residues. Germline-derived CDR1 and CDR2 are SQVTM and ANQGSEA. Here the CDR3 reads CSVTPGTYNEQFF. Here the CDR3 DNA reads TGCAGCGTAACCCCCGGGACCTACAATGAGCAGTTCTTC.

This clonotype appeared a few times. The genes are TRBV29-1 and TRBJ1-1; 7 positions agree with TRBD1. The length of the CDR3 is 13 residues. From germline, CDR1 is SQVTM and CDR2 ANQGSEA. V was clipped by 6 bases and J by 6 bases; unmatched bases: 10. The CDR3 DNA sequence: TGCAGCGTCCTGACAGGGAAGGGGTCTGAAGCTTTCTTT. Translation: CSVLTGKGSEAFF.

In its sample, this clonotype was seen many times. V gene TRBV29-1 combines with J gene TRBJ2-7, with D possibly being TRBD1 (5 bases). The CDR3 sequence is 14 residues long. CDR1 is SQVTM, CDR2 ANQGSEA, per germline. The ends were cut back, 3 bases at V and 2 bases at J, with 14 bases in the middle. The CDR3 loop reads CSVDPPGRPYEQYF. DNA of the CDR3: TGCAGCGTTGATCCCCCAGGGCGACCCTACGAGCAGTACTTC.